This TCR beta chain was retrieved from a study of a mutant IDH1 vaccine in newly diagnosed glioma. On the study more broadly: Vaccines were first given 4-6 weeks after radiotherapy alone, or with temozolomide cycles. Findings and caveats of the study: Vaccine-induced immune responses occurred in roughly 95% of patients.

This CDR3 region has 15 residues. V lost 4 bases to trimming and J lost 5 bases; unmatched junction nucleotides: 5. The germline V gene encodes CDR1 LNHNV and CDR2 YYDKDF (reference sequence). The protocol was immunoSEQ multiplex PCR, while the TCRdb copy is restricted to in-frame clones and leaves out a portion. Counted here are 50,000 or so clones, about 77% occurring once; the ten biggest clones make up 1.8%. In regard to this clone: Its matching antigen is unknown.

The time point denotes: week 5, during vaccination. In the vaccine, a single dose held 300 ug of the mutant IDH1 20-mer peptide, along with topical imiquimod. Donors had new WHO grade 3 or 4 IDH1-mutant, ATRX-lost astrocytomas. The sequence was collected from a middle-aged woman with glioma. The chain is built from TRBV15 and TRBJ2-2; 9 bases are shared with TRBD2. The sequenced sample was PBMCs, obtained from a glioma patient whose treatment included an IDH1 peptide vaccine. CDR3 nucleotide sequence: TGTGCCACCAGCAAGGGACTAGCCGGTACCGGGGAGCTGTTTTTT. Its protein product is CATSKGLAGTGELFF.